This T cell receptor beta chain was recovered during a study of T-cell memory formation after mild COVID-19. The germline V gene has CDR1 MNHEY and CDR2 SMNVEV (reference sequence). The CDR3 loop spans 14 amino acids. Trimming pared 5 bases from V and 3 bases from J, leaving 14 bases between. This clonotype was seen only a few times. In TCRdb, the 5' RACE reads were re-called with MiXCR into one record per CDR3 protein. The table has about 340,000 distinct CDR3 sequences, approximately 15% seen once. The sequencing sample was made of PBMCs or a T cell subset sorted from them (not recorded which). The chain recombines TRBV27 with TRBJ2-7; the D gene is possibly TRBD2 (6 bases). The origin of this receptor is a man between 18 and 29 years old who had mild COVID-19 (a few samples of this study predate the infection). Cell type and time point are not known. The DNA of the CDR3 is TGTGCCAGCAGTCTCTCCGGGACTTTCTACGAGCAGTACTTC. This translates into CASSLSGTFYEQYF.